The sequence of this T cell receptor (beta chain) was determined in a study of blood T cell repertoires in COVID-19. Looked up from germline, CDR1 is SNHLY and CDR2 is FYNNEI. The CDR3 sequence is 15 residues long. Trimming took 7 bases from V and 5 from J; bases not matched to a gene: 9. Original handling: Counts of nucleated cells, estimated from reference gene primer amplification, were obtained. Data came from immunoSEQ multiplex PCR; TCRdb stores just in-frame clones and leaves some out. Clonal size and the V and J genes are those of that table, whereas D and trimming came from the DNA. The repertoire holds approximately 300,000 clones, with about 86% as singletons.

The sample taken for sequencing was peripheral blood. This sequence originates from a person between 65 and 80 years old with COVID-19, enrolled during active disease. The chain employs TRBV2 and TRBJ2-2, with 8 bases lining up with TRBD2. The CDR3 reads CASKGSGTGTGELFF. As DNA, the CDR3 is TGTGCCAGCAAGGGTAGCGGGACTGGGACCGGGGAGCTGTTTTTT. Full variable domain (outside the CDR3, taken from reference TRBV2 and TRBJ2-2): EPEVTQTPSHQVTQMGQEVILRCVPISNHLYFYWYRQILGQKVEFLVSFYNNEISEKSEIFDDQFSVERPDGSNFTLKIRSTKLEDSAMYFCASKGSGTGTGELFFGEGSRLTVL.